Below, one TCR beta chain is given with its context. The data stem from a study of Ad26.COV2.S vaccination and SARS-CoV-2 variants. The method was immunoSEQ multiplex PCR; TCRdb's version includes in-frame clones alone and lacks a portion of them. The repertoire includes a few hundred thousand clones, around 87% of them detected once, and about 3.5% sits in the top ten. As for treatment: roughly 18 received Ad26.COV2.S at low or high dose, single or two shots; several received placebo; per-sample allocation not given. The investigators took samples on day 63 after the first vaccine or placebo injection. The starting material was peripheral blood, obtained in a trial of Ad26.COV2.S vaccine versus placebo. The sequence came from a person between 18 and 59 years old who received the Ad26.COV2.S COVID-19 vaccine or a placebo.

Here the CDR3 DNA reads TGCGCCAGCAGCCCCACTGACTACAACAATGAGCAGTTCTTC. This translates into CASSPTDYNNEQFF. The chain has TRBV4-1 and TRBJ2-1; maybe TRBD2 (5 bases). The CDR3 is made up of 14 amino acids. Germline V gene data show CDR1 as MGHRA and CDR2 as YSYEKL. The V gene lost 4 bases and the J gene lost 5 bases, with 12 bases spanning the gap.